The entry that follows covers one T cell receptor (beta chain) sequence. Its antigen is not identified. Additional DNA sequences in this sample encode the identical CDR3. The data derive from a study of shared clonotypes between healthy human individuals. CDR1 is SEHNR, CDR2 FQNEAQ, per germline (reference sequence). The length of the CDR3 is 15 residues. V was shortened by 5 bases and J by 2 bases, with 16 bases between the two germline ends. CD8 cells regarded as naive lacked CD45RO, were positively chosen for CCR7, and omitted terminally differentiated effector memory CD45RA+ cells. TCRdb's table, derived via immunoSEQ multiplex PCR, lists solely in-frame clones and lacks some. The data hold millions of clones, with about 95% observed a single time. Study findings and constraints: Among donors, sharing of clonotypes was expected to be affected by sequencing depth.

This sequence was found in a man between 18 and 29 years old in good health. The chain is built from TRBV7-9 and TRBJ2-7, with D perhaps matching TRBD2 (6 bases). The sequenced sample was naive CD8+ T cells sorted from blood. CDR3 nucleotides: TGTGCCAGCAGCCACCCCTGGGGGGACCCCTACGAGCAGTACTTC. Translation: CASSHPWGDPYEQYF.